This is a list of T cell receptor beta chains from one sample in a study of cytomegalovirus exposure and HLA in healthy donors. Only in-frame clones appear in the TCRdb table, and some are missing; sequencing was by immunoSEQ multiplex PCR. The repertoire consists of more than 150,000 clones, with about 88% occurring once and the leading ten covering roughly 2.4%. Sequences were obtained from PBMCs. These receptors originate from a woman aged 18-30 years in good health and CMV-seronegative. The CDR3 runs from the conserved cysteine through the conserved F or W. The D gene is left open where the match is weak. Clone size is stated in some rows and not others, as once, few, many or a class when expanded.

CDR3 length,J gene,D gene,V gene,clone size,CDR3 DNA,CDR3 protein
15,TRBJ2-7,TRBD1,TRBV6-5,NA,TGTGCCAGCATCTACCTGACAGGGGGGTCCTACGAGCAGTACTTC,CASIYLTGGSYEQYF
14,TRBJ2-5,TRBD2,TRBV4-1,NA,TGCGCCAGCAGCCAACGGGGGGAGAAGGGGACCCAGTACTTC,CASSQRGEKGTQYF
22,TRBJ2-3,TRBD2,TRBV9,NA,TGTGCCAGCAGCGTACCGCAGGGAGAAGCGGGAGACCCGTCAACTCGCACAGATACGCAGTATTTT,CASSVPQGEAGDPSTRTDTQYF
15,TRBJ2-1,NA,TRBV28,NA,TGTGCCTCAGTAGAGGGGGGGAGCTCCTACAATGAGCAGTTCTTC,CASVEGGSSYNEQFF
22,TRBJ2-5,TRBD1,TRBV28,NA,TGTGCCAGCAGTTTTTTTCACAAACCCCCGGGACAGGGGGCTCGGTTTGTGGAGACCCAGTACTTC,CASSFFHKPPGQGARFVETQYF
14,TRBJ1-2,NA,TRBV6-5,NA,TGTGCCAGCAGTTCCGGGGGGACGATCCGTGGCTACACCTTC,CASSSGGTIRGYTF
14,TRBJ2-7,NA,TRBV28,once,TGTGCCAGCAGGGGACTGAGGATTTTATACGAGCAGTACTTC,CASRGLRILYEQYF
13,TRBJ2-2,NA,TRBV6-1,once,TGTGCCAACCTGGACTACCCAACCGGGGAGCTGTTTTTT,CANLDYPTGELFF
16,TRBJ1-2,NA,TRBV15,NA,TGTGCCACCAGCATCGATGGGAGTGGGACTAACTATGGCTACACCTTC,CATSIDGSGTNYGYTF
14,TRBJ1-5,TRBD1,TRBV27,NA,TGTGCCAGCAGTGGGGACAGGGTTAATCAGCCCCAGCATTTT,CASSGDRVNQPQHF
15,TRBJ1-2,TRBD1,TRBV9,NA,TGTGCCAGCAGCTCTGACAGGGGGCGCGACTATGGCTACACCTTC,CASSSDRGRDYGYTF
17,TRBJ2-1,TRBD2,TRBV5-6,NA,TGTGCCAGCAGCTTGGGACTAGCGGGAGGAGTGGGCAATGAGCAGTTCTTC,CASSLGLAGGVGNEQFF
15,TRBJ2-5,NA,TRBV19,NA,TGTGCCAGTAGTATACGGAGGGGGCTACTAGAGACCCAGTACTTC,CASSIRRGLLETQYF
12,TRBJ2-1,NA,TRBV19,NA,TGTGCCAGTAGCCGGGGCTACAATGAGCAGTTCTTC,CASSRGYNEQFF
14,TRBJ1-4,NA,TRBV25-1,NA,TGTGCCAGCAGTCAACGGGGGGTAAGTGAAAAACTGTTTTTT,CASSQRGVSEKLFF
14,TRBJ2-5,TRBD2,TRBV5-4,few,TGTGCCAGCAGCTTAACTAGCGGCCAAGAGACCCAGTACTTC,CASSLTSGQETQYF
17,TRBJ2-7,TRBD1,TRBV5-1,NA,TGCGCCAGCAGCCCCAACCGTATCGACAGGGCGAACGACGAGCAGTACTTC,CASSPNRIDRANDEQYF
15,TRBJ2-3,TRBD2,TRBV7-9,NA,TGTGCCAGCAGCTTAACTAGCGGGGGCACAGATACGCAGTATTTT,CASSLTSGGTDTQYF
14,TRBJ1-2,NA,TRBV7-2,NA,TGTGCCAGCAGCGCACAGGGCCAGAACTATGGCTACACCTTC,CASSAQGQNYGYTF
14,TRBJ2-7,NA,TRBV7-2,NA,TGTGCCAGCAGCTCACACTATGGGTCCTACGAGCAGTACTTC,CASSSHYGSYEQYF
13,TRBJ2-7,TRBD2,TRBV7-7,once,TGTGCCAGCAGCTTAGGGCGGGGGGACGAGCAGTACTTC,CASSLGRGDEQYF
17,TRBJ2-3,TRBD1,TRBV4-3,once,TGCGCCAGCAGCCAGCGAACAGGACAGGGGGTATTAGATACGCAGTATTTT,CASSQRTGQGVLDTQYF
13,TRBJ1-2,NA,TRBV30,NA,TGTGCCTGGAGTGGAGACAGTTACTATGGCTACACCTTC,CAWSGDSYYGYTF
14,TRBJ2-3,NA,TRBV9,NA,TGTGCCAGCAGCGCGAGGGTAGTCCCAGATACGCAGTATTTT,CASSARVVPDTQYF
15,TRBJ2-5,TRBD2,TRBV7-2,NA,TGTGCCAGCAGCTTTGACAGCGGGAGGAGGGAGACCCAGTACTTC,CASSFDSGRRETQYF
14,TRBJ1-4,NA,TRBV25-1,NA,TGTGCCAGCAGTGAAAAGGGGGGGAATGAAAAACTGTTTTTT,CASSEKGGNEKLFF
14,TRBJ1-2,TRBD1,TRBV28,NA,TGTGCCAGCAGTCCCGGACAGGGACACTATGGCTACACCTTC,CASSPGQGHYGYTF
12,TRBJ2-5,NA,TRBV6-5,NA,TGTGCCAGCAGACGCACAGGGGAGACCCAGTACTTC,CASRRTGETQYF
14,TRBJ2-1,TRBD2,TRBV28,NA,TGTGCCAGCAAAATAGCGGGGGGGTACAATGAGCAGTTCTTC,CASKIAGGYNEQFF
16,TRBJ2-1,TRBD1,TRBV6-1,NA,TGTGCCAGCAGTGCCTTACCGGGACAGGCCTACAATGAGCAGTTCTTC,CASSALPGQAYNEQFF
15,TRBJ2-2,NA,TRBV5-1,NA,TGCGCCAGCAGCATACGTAGGGGAAACACCGGGGAGCTGTTTTTT,CASSIRRGNTGELFF
14,TRBJ1-4,NA,TRBV28,NA,TGTGCCAGCAGATTGGGATACCGGGGTGAAAAACTGTTTTTT,CASRLGYRGEKLFF
14,TRBJ2-2,NA,TRBV4-1,NA,TGCGCCAGCAGCCAACAACAGTACACCGGGGAGCTGTTTTTT,CASSQQQYTGELFF
13,TRBJ2-7,NA,TRBV18,few,TGTGCCAGCTCACCGGACAGCCTCTACGAGCAGTACTTC,CASSPDSLYEQYF
14,TRBJ2-5,NA,TRBV28,NA,TGTGCCAGCAGTTTGGGGAATAGCGCGGAGACCCAGTACTTC,CASSLGNSAETQYF
14,TRBJ1-2,NA,TRBV2,NA,TGTGCCAGCAGGGAGGGCGGGGGCGGCTATGGCTACACCTTC,CASREGGGGYGYTF
15,TRBJ1-2,NA,TRBV5-1,NA,TGCGCCAGCAGCTTGGCCTCAGGGTATGACTATGGCTACACCTTC,CASSLASGYDYGYTF
16,TRBJ1-1,NA,TRBV28,NA,TGTGCCAGCAGCAAATCCCCTTTGCAGGGTAGGTCTGAAGCTTTCTTT,CASSKSPLQGRSEAFF
16,TRBJ1-4,NA,TRBV4-3,NA,TGCGCCAGCAGCCAGGGGTGGACCGCTCCGGGGGAAAAACTGTTTTTT,CASSQGWTAPGEKLFF
16,TRBJ2-3,TRBD2,TRBV11-2,NA,TGTGCCAGCAGCCTTCTCGGCGGGAGGGGCCGTGATACGCAGTATTTT,CASSLLGGRGRDTQYF
17,TRBJ2-7,TRBD2,TRBV9,NA,TGTGCCAGCAGCGTAGAAGCGACTAGCGGGAGCTCCTACGAGCAGTACTTC,CASSVEATSGSSYEQYF